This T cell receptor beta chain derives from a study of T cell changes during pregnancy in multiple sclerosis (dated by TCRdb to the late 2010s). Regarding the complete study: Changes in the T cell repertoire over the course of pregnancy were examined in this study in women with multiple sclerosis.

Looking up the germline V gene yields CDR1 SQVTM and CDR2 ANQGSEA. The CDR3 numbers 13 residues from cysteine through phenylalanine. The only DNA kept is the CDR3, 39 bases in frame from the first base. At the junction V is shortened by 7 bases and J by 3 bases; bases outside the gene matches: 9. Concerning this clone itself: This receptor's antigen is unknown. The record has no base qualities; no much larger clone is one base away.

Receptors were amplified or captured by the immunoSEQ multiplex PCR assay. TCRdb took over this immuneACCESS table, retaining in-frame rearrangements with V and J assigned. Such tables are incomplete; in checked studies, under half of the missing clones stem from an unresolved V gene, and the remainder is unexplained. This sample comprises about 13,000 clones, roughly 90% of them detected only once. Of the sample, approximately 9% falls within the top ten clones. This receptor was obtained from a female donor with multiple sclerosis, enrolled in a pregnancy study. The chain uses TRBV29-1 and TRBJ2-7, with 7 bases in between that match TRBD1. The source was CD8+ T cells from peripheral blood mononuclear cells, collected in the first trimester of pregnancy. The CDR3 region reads CSGGTGEGYEQYF. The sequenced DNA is TGCAGCGGGGGAACAGGGGAAGGCTACGAGCAGTACTTC.